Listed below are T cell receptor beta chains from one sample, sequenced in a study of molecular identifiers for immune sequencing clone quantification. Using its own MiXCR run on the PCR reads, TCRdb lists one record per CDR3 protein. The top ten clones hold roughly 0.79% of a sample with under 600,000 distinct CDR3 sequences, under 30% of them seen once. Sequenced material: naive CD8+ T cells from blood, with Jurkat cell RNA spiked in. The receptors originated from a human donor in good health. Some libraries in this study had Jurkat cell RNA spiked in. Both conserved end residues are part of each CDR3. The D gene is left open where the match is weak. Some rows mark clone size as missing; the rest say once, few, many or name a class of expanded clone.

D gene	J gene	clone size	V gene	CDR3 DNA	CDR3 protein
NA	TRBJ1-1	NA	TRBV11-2	TGTGCCAGCAGCCTACCCACGTATATGAACACTGAAGCTTTCTTT	CASSLPTYMNTEAFF
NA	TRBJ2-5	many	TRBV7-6	TGTGCCAGCAGCTTAGGGGGACACCCCCAAGAGACCCAGTACTTC	CASSLGGHPQETQYF
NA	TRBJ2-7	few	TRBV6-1	TGTGCCAGCAGTGCCGGGGTCCCCTACGAGCAGTACTTC	CASSAGVPYEQYF
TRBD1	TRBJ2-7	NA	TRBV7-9	TGTGCCAGCAGCCCGGGGACAGCCGGCCACGAGCAGTACTTC	CASSPGTAGHEQYF
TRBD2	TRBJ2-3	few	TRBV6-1	TGTGCCAGCATCCCCCTGACTAGCGGAATCACAGATACGCAGTATTTT	CASIPLTSGITDTQYF
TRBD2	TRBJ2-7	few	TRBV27	TGTGCCAGCCTTGGGCGCGGGGGGACGAACGAGCAGTACTTC	CASLGRGGTNEQYF
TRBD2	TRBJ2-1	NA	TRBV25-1	TGTGCCAGCAGTGGCCCAACTAGCGGGAGTCCCAATGAGCAGTTCTTC	CASSGPTSGSPNEQFF
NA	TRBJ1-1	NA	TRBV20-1	TGCAGTGCTAGAGATTTCCAGAACCAAAACACTGAAGCTTTCTTT	CSARDFQNQNTEAFF
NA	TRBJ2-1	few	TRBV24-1	TGTGCCACCCACAGCGGCAATGAGCAGTTCTTC	CATHSGNEQFF
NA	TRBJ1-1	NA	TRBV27	TGTGCCAGCAGTTTATCGACGCCGTCAGACACTGAAGCTTTCTTT	CASSLSTPSDTEAFF
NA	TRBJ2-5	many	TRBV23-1	TGCGCCAGCAGTCAATCCAGGACGGAGTACCAAGAGACCCAGTACTTC	CASSQSRTEYQETQYF
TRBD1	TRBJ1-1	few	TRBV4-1	TGCGCCAGCAGCCAAGCGTTGACAGGGGCCACTGAAGCTTTCTTT	CASSQALTGATEAFF
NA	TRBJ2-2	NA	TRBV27	TGTGCCAGCAGTCCCCACAGGGCTCAAACGAACACCGGGGAGCTGTTTTTT	CASSPHRAQTNTGELFF
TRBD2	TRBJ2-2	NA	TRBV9	TGTGCCAGCAGCGTTTCTAGCGGGGACACCGGGGAGCTGTTTTTT	CASSVSSGDTGELFF
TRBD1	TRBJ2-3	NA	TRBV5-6	TGTGCCAGCAGCTTGGGATTGGCGGACAGGATTAACACAGATACGCAGTATTTT	CASSLGLADRINTDTQYF
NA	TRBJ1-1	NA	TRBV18	TGTGCCAGCTCACCCCGGACAGACTACACTGAAGCTTTCTTT	CASSPRTDYTEAFF
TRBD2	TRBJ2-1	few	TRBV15	TGTGCCACCAGCACGGGACTAGCGGGGGCCAATGAGCAGTTCTTC	CATSTGLAGANEQFF
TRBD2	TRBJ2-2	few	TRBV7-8	TGTGCCAGCAGCCTTAGTAGCGGGGGGATCGGGGAGCTGTTTTTT	CASSLSSGGIGELFF
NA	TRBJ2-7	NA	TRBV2	TGTGCCAGCAGTGATGCGCGCTTGAGTTTCTACGAGCAGTACTTC	CASSDARLSFYEQYF
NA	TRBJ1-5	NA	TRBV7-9	TGTGCCAGCAGCTTATCGGGGGATAGCAATCAGCCCCAGCATTTT	CASSLSGDSNQPQHF
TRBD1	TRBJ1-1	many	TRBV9	TGTGCCAGCAGTCATCGAAGGACAGGGGCCCAGAAGAACACTGAAGCTTTCTTT	CASSHRRTGAQKNTEAFF
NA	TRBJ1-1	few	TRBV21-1	TGTGCCAGCAGCAAAGACGGGGGTACGGAAGCTTTCTTT	CASSKDGGTEAFF
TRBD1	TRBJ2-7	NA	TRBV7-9	TGTGCCAGCAGCTCTTGGGACAGGGGGAACTACGAGCAGTACTTC	CASSSWDRGNYEQYF
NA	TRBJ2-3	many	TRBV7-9	TGTGCCAGCAGGAGGGACAATACAGCGCAGTATTTT	CASRRDNTAQYF
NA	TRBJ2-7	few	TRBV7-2	TGTGCCAGCAGCACAGGGCCGGGTTTCTACGAGCAGTACTTC	CASSTGPGFYEQYF
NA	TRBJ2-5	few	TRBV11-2	TGTGCCAGCAGCTTAGCAGGGGCGGTCCAAGAGACCCAGTACTTC	CASSLAGAVQETQYF
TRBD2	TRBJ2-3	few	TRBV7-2	TGTGCCAGCAGCCGAACGACTAGCGGGGGGGCCCGTGGTACGCAGTATTTT	CASSRTTSGGARGTQYF
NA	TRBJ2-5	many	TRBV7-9	TGTGCCAGCAGCTCTAACAGGTTCTTGGTTGAGACCCAGTACTTC	CASSSNRFLVETQYF
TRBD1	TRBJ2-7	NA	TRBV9	TGTGCCAGCAGCGGGGGCGAGAGTTTTCAGGGGGCTGGAGAGCAGTACTTC	CASSGGESFQGAGEQYF
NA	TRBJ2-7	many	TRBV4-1	TGCGCCAGCAGCCAAGGTCCGACCCAGTTATCCTACGAGCAGTACTTC	CASSQGPTQLSYEQYF
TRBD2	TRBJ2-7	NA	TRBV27	TGTGCCAGCAGCTTAAAAGGGACTAGCGGGTGGTACGAGCAGTACTTC	CASSLKGTSGWYEQYF
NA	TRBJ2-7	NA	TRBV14	TGTGCCAGCAGCCAAGGTGGGGCCCCCTACGAGCAGTACTTC	CASSQGGAPYEQYF
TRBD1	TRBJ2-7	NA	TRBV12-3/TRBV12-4	TGTGCCAGCAGTCCCAGGGGGCTTCATTACGAGCAGTACTTC	CASSPRGLHYEQYF
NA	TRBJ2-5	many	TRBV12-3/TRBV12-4	TGTGCCAGCAGTGCGGGCCTAGGAGAGACCCAGTACTTC	CASSAGLGETQYF
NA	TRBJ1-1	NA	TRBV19	TGTGCCAGTAGTTACCCAAACACTGAAGCTTCCTTT	CASSYPNTEASF
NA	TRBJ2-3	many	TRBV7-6	TGTGCCAGCAGCTTAACAGGGCAGAATACGCAGTATTTT	CASSLTGQNTQYF
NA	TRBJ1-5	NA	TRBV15	TGTGCCACCAGCAGAGATCAGACAGCAAATCAGCCCCAGCATTTT	CATSRDQTANQPQHF
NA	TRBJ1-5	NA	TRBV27	TGTGCCTGCAGTTTATTCGACACCGGTTCACCCCAGCATTTT	CACSLFDTGSPQHF
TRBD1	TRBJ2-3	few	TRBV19	TGTGCCAGTAGTATTGACCTGAACGGGGACAGGGTTCATCCAGATACGCAGTATTTT	CASSIDLNGDRVHPDTQYF
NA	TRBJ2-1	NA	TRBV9	TGTGCCAGCAGCCCCGGCGGAGGATCATTGGACGATGAGCAGTTCTTC	CASSPGGGSLDDEQFF
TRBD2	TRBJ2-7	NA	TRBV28	TGTGCCAGCAAAACTTTTGGGGGTCAACGCTCGTTAGCATCCGGGACTAGCGATTACGAGCAGTACTTC	CASKTFGGQRSLASGTSDYEQYF
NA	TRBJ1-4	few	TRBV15	TGTGCCACCAGCAGACTACCTGGGGGGGCCGGTAATGAAAAACTGTTTTTT	CATSRLPGGAGNEKLFF
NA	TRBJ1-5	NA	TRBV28	TGTGCCAGCAGTTTAGCCAGCCATCAGCCCCAGCATTTT	CASSLASHQPQHF
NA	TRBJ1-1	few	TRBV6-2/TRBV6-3	TGTGCCAGCAGTTACGGGGTCTGGACTGAAGCTTTCTTT	CASSYGVWTEAFF
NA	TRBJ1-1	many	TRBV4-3	TGCGCCAGCAGCCAAGAGGGGGGTGGTACTGAAGCTTTCTTT	CASSQEGGGTEAFF
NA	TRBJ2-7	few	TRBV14	TGTGCCAGCAGCCAAGTATCGTCTCTAGGCTACGAGCAGTACTTC	CASSQVSSLGYEQYF
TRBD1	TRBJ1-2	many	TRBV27	TGTGCCAGCAGTCTCTCTAATAGACAGGGTTACTATGGCTACACCTTC	CASSLSNRQGYYGYTF
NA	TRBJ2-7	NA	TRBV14	TGTGCCAGCAGCCAAACCGGGAGACCCTACGAGCAGTACTTC	CASSQTGRPYEQYF
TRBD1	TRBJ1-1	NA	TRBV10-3	TGTGCCATCAATACAGGGGGGAGTAGGACTGAAGCTTTCTTT	CAINTGGSRTEAFF
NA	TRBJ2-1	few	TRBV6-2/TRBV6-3	TGTGCCAGCAGTTCCTATTATAACACAGGTCGGGAGCAGTTCTTC	CASSSYYNTGREQFF
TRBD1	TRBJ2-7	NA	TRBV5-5	TGTGCCAGCAGCGCGGACAGGAGCTCTATTGGCTACGAGCAGTACTTC	CASSADRSSIGYEQYF
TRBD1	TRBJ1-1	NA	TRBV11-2	TGTGCCAGCAGCTTAGGACAGGGCTATATGAACACTGTAGCTTTCTTT	CASSLGQGYMNTVAFF
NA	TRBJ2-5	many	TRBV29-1	TGCAGCGTTGAGGGGCTCGGAGAAGAGACCCAGTACTTC	CSVEGLGEETQYF
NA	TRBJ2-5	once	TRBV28	TGTGCCAGCAGTATCAGGGTGGGTCCCCAAGAGACCCAGTACTTC	CASSIRVGPQETQYF
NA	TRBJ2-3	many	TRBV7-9	TGTGCCAGCAGCTTAGATGACGGCACAGATACGCAGTATTTT	CASSLDDGTDTQYF